A single T cell receptor beta chain is shown here with its context. CDR1 and CDR2 (germline): LNHDA, SQIVND (reference sequence). This CDR3 region has 17 residues. V was clipped by 2 bases and J by 4 bases; unmatched bases: 14. The record originates from a study of blood T cell repertoires in COVID-19. Study context: Some COVID-19 samples were acute and others convalescent; all came from the United States, Italy and Spain. T cells, B-cell-depleted T cells, or PBMCs provided the cDNA or gDNA that served as material.

Study processing details: Reference gene primers were amplified, and this amplification served to estimate nucleated cell counts. Some clones are missing from TCRdb's copy, which holds only in-frame ones; the method was immunoSEQ multiplex PCR. The DNA was the basis for D and trimming; V, J and clone size are from that table. The sample lists 140,000 to 150,000 clones; around 89% were seen once. The receptor was isolated from a human donor with COVID-19, enrolled during active disease. The donor label of this sample is uncertain. The chain combines TRBV19 with TRBJ2-7, with 7 positions matching TRBD2. The sample was peripheral blood. CDR3 protein: CASSIIGRSQNPYEQYF. The DNA of the CDR3 is TGTGCCAGTAGTATAATCGGGAGGTCCCAGAACCCTTACGAGCAGTACTTC.